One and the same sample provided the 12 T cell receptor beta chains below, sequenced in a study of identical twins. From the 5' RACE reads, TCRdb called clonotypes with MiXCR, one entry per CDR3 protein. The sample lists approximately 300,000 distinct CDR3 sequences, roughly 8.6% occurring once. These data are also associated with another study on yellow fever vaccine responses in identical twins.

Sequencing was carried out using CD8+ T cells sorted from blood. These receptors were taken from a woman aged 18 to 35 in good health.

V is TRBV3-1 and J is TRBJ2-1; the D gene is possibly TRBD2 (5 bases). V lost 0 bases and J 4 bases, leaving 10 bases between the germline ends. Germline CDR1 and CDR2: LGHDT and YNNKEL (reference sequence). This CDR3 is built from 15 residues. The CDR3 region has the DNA TGTGCCAGCAGCCAAGAGGCATCGGGGTACAATGAGCAGTTCTTC. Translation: CASSQEASGYNEQFF.

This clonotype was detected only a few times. CDR3 protein: CASILRGEYNEQFF. The CDR3 DNA follows: TGTGCCAGCATCCTCCGGGGGGAGTACAATGAGCAGTTCTTC. This chain uses TRBV6-1 with TRBJ2-1; 7 positions agree with TRBD2. The CDR3 runs 14 residues. Trimming removed 7 bases from V and 4 bases from J; junction bases left unmatched: 7. The germline CDR1 and CDR2 sequences are MNHNS and SASEGT.

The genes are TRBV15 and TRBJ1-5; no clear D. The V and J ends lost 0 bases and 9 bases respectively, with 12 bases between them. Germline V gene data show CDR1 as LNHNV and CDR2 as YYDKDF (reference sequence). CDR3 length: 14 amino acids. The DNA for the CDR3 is TGTGCCACCAGCAGAGATCTCGGAGCTTGGCCCCAGCATTTT. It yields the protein CATSRDLGAWPQHF.

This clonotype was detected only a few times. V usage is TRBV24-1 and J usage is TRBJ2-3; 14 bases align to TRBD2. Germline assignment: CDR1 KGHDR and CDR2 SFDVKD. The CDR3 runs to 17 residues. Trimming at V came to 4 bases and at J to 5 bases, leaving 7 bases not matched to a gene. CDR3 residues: CATSDPGLAGGEDTQYF. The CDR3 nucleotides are TGTGCCACCAGTGACCCTGGACTAGCGGGGGGAGAAGATACGCAGTATTTT.

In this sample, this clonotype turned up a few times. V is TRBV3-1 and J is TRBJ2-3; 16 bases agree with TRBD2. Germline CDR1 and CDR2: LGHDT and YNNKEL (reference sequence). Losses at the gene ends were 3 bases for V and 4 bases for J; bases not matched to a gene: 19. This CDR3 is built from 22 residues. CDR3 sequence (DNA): TGTGCCAGCAGCCACGCAGAATTGGGACTAGCGGGGGGGCCGATCGCCGCAGATACGCAGTATTTT. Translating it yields CASSHAELGLAGGPIAADTQYF.

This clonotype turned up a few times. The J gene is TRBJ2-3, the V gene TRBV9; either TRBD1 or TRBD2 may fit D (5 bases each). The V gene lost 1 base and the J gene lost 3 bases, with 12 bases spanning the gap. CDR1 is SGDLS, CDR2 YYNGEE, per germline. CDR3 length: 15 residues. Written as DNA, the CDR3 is TGTGCCAGCAGCGTATGGGGGAGAGGGACAGATACGCAGTATTTT. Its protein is CASSVWGRGTDTQYF.

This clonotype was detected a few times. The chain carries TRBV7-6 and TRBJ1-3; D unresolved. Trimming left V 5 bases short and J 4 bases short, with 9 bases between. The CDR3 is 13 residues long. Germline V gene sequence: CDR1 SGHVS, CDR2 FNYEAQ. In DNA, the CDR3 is TGTGCCAGCAGCGAAACTCCCGGAAACACCATATATTTT. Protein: CASSETPGNTIYF.

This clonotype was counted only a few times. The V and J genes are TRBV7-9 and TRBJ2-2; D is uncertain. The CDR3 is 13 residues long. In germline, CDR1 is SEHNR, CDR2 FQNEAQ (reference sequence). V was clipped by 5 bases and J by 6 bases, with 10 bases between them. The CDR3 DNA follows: TGTGCCAGCAGCCCAGTCGGCTCCGGGGAGCTGTTTTTT. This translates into CASSPVGSGELFF.

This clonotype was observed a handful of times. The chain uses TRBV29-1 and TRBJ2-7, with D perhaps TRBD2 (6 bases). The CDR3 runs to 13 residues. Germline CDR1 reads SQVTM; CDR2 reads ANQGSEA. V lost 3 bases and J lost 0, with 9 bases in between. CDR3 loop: CSVDFGSSYEQYF. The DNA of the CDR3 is TGCAGCGTTGATTTCGGGAGCTCCTACGAGCAGTACTTC.

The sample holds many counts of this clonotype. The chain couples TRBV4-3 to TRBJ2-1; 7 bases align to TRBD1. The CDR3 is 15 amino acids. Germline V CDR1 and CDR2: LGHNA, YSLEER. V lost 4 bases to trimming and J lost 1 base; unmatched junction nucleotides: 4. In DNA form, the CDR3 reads TGCGCCAGCAGCCCTGACAGGGCATCCTACAATGAGCAGTTCTTC. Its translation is CASSPDRASYNEQFF.

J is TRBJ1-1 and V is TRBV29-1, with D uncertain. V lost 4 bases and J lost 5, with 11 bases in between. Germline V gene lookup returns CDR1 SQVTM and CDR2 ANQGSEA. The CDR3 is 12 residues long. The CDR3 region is CSVVAGTTEAFF. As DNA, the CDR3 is TGCAGCGTTGTAGCCGGTACAACTGAAGCTTTCTTT.

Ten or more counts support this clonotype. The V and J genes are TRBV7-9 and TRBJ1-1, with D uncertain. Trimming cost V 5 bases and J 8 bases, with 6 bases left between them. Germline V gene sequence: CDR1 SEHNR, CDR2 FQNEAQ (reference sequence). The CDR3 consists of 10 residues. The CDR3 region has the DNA TGTGCCAGCAGCCCCCCGGAAGCTTTCTTT. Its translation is CASSPPEAFF.